This TCR beta chain was identified during a study of blood T cell repertoires in COVID-19 (dated by TCRdb to 2020 to 2021). About the investigation overall: Samples covering the acute and convalescent phases of COVID-19 were provided by collaborators in the United States, Italy and Spain. The prospective study material was composed of cDNA or gDNA derived from T cells, B-cell-depleted T cells, or PBMCs. Subjects who had been exposed to COVID-19, were actively infected with it, or had recovered from it provided the deeply sampled blood TCRbeta repertoires that made up the dataset. The repertoires were released in a freely available public database intended as a resource for research on the immune response to SARS-CoV-2. Samples were obtained from the ongoing ImmuneRACE study (first 160 participants) and from some 1,300 subjects provided by 6 global collaborators. Nearly every sample came with metadata listing a de-identified subject ID, COVID-19 status, age in years and sex. Where available, HLA class I and class II types were obtained from metadata supplied by the sample provider rather than from assay-based typing.

About this clone itself: The specificity of this receptor is unknown. Base qualities were left out, and no much larger clone turns up one base away.

Study-wide conclusions, independent of this receptor: How much clinical and demographic metadata was included differed by source and by participant, and the metadata was provided uncurated.

TCRbeta CDR3 regions were amplified from genomic DNA by means of the immunoSEQ Assay, a bias-controlled multiplex PCR. The study's own analysis went as follows. The number of nucleated cells in each sample was estimated by amplification of reference gene primers within the assay. Sequence reads were collapsed and filtered to measure the absolute abundance of every unique TCRbeta CDR3 rearrangement. Productive Simpson clonality was computed per sample as the square root of Simpson's diversity index over productive rearrangements. As stored in TCRdb, this immuneACCESS dataset retains in-frame rearrangements with V and J assigned. A fraction of the clones does not appear; measured against another copy, unresolved V genes explain less than half of the discrepancy, and the remainder lacks a known reason. V and J calls and clone size are copied from that table; D and trimming were computed from the DNA. The sample data list roughly 330,000 clones, and roughly 88% of these were observed just once. The ten largest clonotypes hold around 5% of the sample.

Participants in the prospective study were aged about 18 to 89 years, lived in some 24 United States geographic areas, and enrolled through a virtual design. In the prospective study, cohorts were assigned on the basis of participant-reported clinical history obtained from a screening survey and a study questionnaire. ImmuneRACE Cohort 3 recovered participants were defined by two consecutive negative NP/OP PCR tests, healthcare professional clearance, or symptom resolution. Mobile phlebotomists in the prospective study collected whole blood, serum and a nasopharyngeal or oropharyngeal swab from every participant. Participants in the prospective study had the option to provide additional blood draws and questionnaires over a 2-month period. Before DNA extraction, blood samples from the prospective study were shipped at room temperature or frozen. Trimming costs V 2 bases and J 0 bases, and their ends lie 11 bases apart. Including cysteine and phenylalanine, the CDR3 has 15 amino acids. The DNA shown is the 45-base CDR3, in frame from base 1. The germline V gene (reference sequence) yields GTSNPN for CDR1 and SVGIG for CDR2.

The sequenced sample consisted of PBMCs or T cells enriched from blood (not recorded which). This receptor chain uses TRBV30 and TRBJ1-3; a tentative D call is TRBD1 (5 bases match). This clonotype originated in a man aged 25 to 40 who had recovered from COVID-19. The nucleotides read TGTGCCTGGAGTCTGGACAAGAGCTCTGGAAACACCATATATTTT. It specifies CAWSLDKSSGNTIYF. Joined to the reference TRBV30 and TRBJ1-3 proteins, this CDR3 gives the full variable domain: SQTIHQWPATLVQPVGSPLSLECTVEGTSNPNLYWYRQAAGRGLQLLFYSVGIGQISSEVPQNLSASRPQDRQFILSSKKLLLSDSGFYLCAWSLDKSSGNTIYFGEGSWLTVV.